The 12 T cell receptor beta chains reported below all come from one sample, sequenced in a study of blood T cell repertoires in COVID-19. Profiling relied on immunoSEQ multiplex PCR, and the TCRdb table lists in-frame clones only, not all of them. The profile shows roughly 170,000 clones, approximately 84% of them singletons. Sequencing input: PBMCs or T cells enriched from blood (not recorded which). These receptors all come from a man aged 50-60 years who had recovered from COVID-19.

CDR3 nucleotide sequence: TGTGCCAGCCCCCGGGGGGCGGCCTACAATGAGCAGTTCTTC. Its protein is CASPRGAAYNEQFF. This rearrangement joins TRBV27 to TRBJ2-1, with TRBD2 as a possible D gene (7 bases). CDR3 length: 14 residues. Per the germline V gene, CDR1 is MNHEY and CDR2 is SMNVEV (reference sequence). V was clipped by 8 bases and J by 2 bases, with 13 bases between them.

This chain joins TRBV4-2 and TRBJ1-5, with 8 nucleotides matching TRBD1. The CDR3 totals 17 residues. The V gene's germline CDR1 is LGHNA and CDR2 YNFKEQ. V was pared by 3 bases and J by 0 bases, with 7 bases of the junction left unmatched. CDR3 DNA sequence: TGTGCCAGCAGCCAGGCTGACAGGGGACATAGCAATCAGCCCCAGCATTTT. As protein: CASSQADRGHSNQPQHF.

This clone has just a few counts. The gene calls are TRBV19 and TRBJ1-1; D gene uncertain. CDR3 length equals 12 residues. V was clipped by 7 bases and J by 4 bases, with 10 bases between them. Germline CDR1 reads LNHDA; CDR2 reads SQIVND (reference sequence). The CDR3 nucleotides are TGTGCCAGTAACCGGGTAGGCACTGAAGCTTTCTTT. The encoded protein is CASNRVGTEAFF. The variable domain in full, with the rest retrieved from reference TRBV19 and TRBJ1-1, is DGGITQSPKYLFRKEGQNVTLSCEQNLNHDAMYWYRQDPGQGLRLIYYSQIVNDFQKGDIAEGYSVSREKKESFPLTVTSAQKNPTAFYLCASNRVGTEAFFGQGTRLTVV.

The chain combines TRBV28 with TRBJ2-1; 13 nucleotides align to TRBD2. The germline gives CDR1 MDHEN, CDR2 SYDVKM. The V segment lost 7 bases and the J segment 15 bases; nucleotides outside the gene matches: 3. This CDR3 is 11 amino acids long. The CDR3 nucleotides are TGTGCCAGCACACTAGCGGGGGGGTGGTTCTTC. This sequence encodes CASTLAGGWFF. Full variable domain (rest looked up from reference TRBV28 and TRBJ2-1): DVKVTQSSRYLVKRTGEKVFLECVQDMDHENMFWYRQDPGLGLRLIYFSYDVKMKEKGDIPEGYSVSREKKERFSLILESASTNQTSMYLCASTLAGGWFFGPGTRLTVL.

The J gene is TRBJ1-2, the V gene TRBV18; TRBD1 agrees at 7 bases. The ends lost 6 bases at V and 3 bases at J; junction bases unmatched: 7. The CDR3 covers 14 residues. CDR1 is KGHSH, CDR2 LQKENI, per germline. The CDR3 DNA is TGTGCCAGCTCTTACCGGGACAGTTACTATGGCTACACCTTC. Translation: CASSYRDSYYGYTF. The full variable domain, with the rest looked up from reference TRBV18 and TRBJ1-2, is NAGVMQNPRHLVRRRGQEARLRCSPMKGHSHVYWYRQLPEEGLKFMVYLQKENIIDESGMPKERFSAEFPKEGPSILRIQQVVRGDSAAYFCASSYRDSYYGYTFGSGTRLTVV.

The J gene is TRBJ1-1, the V gene TRBV30; TRBD1 might be the D (5 bases). V was pared by 3 bases and J by 5 bases, with 7 bases between. The germline gives CDR1 GTSNPN, CDR2 SVGIG (reference sequence). The CDR3 spans 11 residues. DNA for the CDR3: TGTGCCTGGAGCAGGGAAACTGAAGCTTTCTTT. Protein product: CAWSRETEAFF.

The J gene is TRBJ2-7, the V gene TRBV28; D is uncertain. Trimming left V 11 bases short and J 5 bases short, with 19 bases between. This CDR3 is 13 amino acids long. Germline loops: CDR1 MDHEN, CDR2 SYDVKM. The chain's CDR3 is CAGRPPFEDEQYF. In DNA, the CDR3 is TGTGCCGGCCGACCCCCCTTCGAGGACGAGCAGTACTTC. Looking up the rest from reference TRBV28 and TRBJ2-7 gives the full variable domain: DVKVTQSSRYLVKRTGEKVFLECVQDMDHENMFWYRQDPGLGLRLIYFSYDVKMKEKGDIPEGYSVSREKKERFSLILESASTNQTSMYLCAGRPPFEDEQYFGPGTRLTVT.

The chain carries TRBV7-2 and TRBJ2-3; unclear D gene. CDR1 and CDR2 from the germline V gene are SGHTA and FQGNSA. The germline V and J ends were trimmed by 2 bases and 5 bases, with 11 bases remaining between them. The CDR3 extends over 14 amino acids. The CDR3 here is CASSLLQNKDTQYF. DNA for the CDR3: TGTGCCAGCAGCTTACTACAGAATAAAGATACGCAGTATTTT. Combining the CDR3 with reference TRBV7-2 and TRBJ2-3 gives the whole variable domain GAGVSQSPSNKVTEKGKDVELRCDPISGHTALYWYRQSLGQGLEFLIYFQGNSAPDKSGLPSDRFSAERTGGSVSTLTIQRTQQEDSAVYLCASSLLQNKDTQYFGPGTRLTVL.

This chain links TRBV30 with TRBJ2-2, with TRBD1 matching over 7 bases. CDR1 and CDR2 from the germline V gene are GTSNPN and SVGIG (reference sequence). CDR3 size: 13 residues. The J segment lost 5 bases and the V segment lost 0 bases, leaving 0 bases of the junction unmatched. The CDR3: CAWSVQGTGELFF. DNA of the CDR3: TGTGCCTGGAGTGTACAGGGGACCGGGGAGCTGTTTTTT.

This chain uses TRBV27 with TRBJ2-5; 8 positions match TRBD1. The V and J ends lost 8 bases and 2 bases, in that order; junction bases with no gene match: 7. Germline CDR1 and CDR2: MNHEY and SMNVEV (reference sequence). The CDR3 consists of 14 residues. DNA of the CDR3: TGTGCCAGCCGGGGACAGGTCAGACAAGAGACCCAGTACTTC. Translated, it gives CASRGQVRQETQYF.

V gene TRBV6-5 combines with J gene TRBJ1-2; unclear D gene. V was pared by 11 bases and J by 2 bases, with 12 bases between. This CDR3 has 12 residues. Per the germline V gene, CDR1 is MNHEY and CDR2 is SVGAGI. The CDR3 loop is CACARGNYGYTF. CDR3 nucleotide sequence: TGTGCCTGCGCTCGGGGAAACTATGGCTACACCTTC.

The chain carries TRBV3-1 (or the pseudogene TRBV3-2) and TRBJ2-6; a possible D gene is TRBD2 (5 bases). Trimming took 1 base from V and 0 from J, leaving 7 bases between them. CDR3 length: 16 amino acids. Germline V gene sequence: CDR1 LGHDT, CDR2 YNNKEL (reference sequence). The CDR3 sequence is CASSQVGGSGANVLTF. CDR3 nucleotide sequence: TGTGCCAGCAGCCAAGTTGGAGGCTCTGGGGCCAACGTCCTGACTTTC.